This passage covers 24 T cell receptor beta chains from one sample sequenced in a study of tumor and adjacent non-tumor tissue in lung cancer. No cell sorting was done before RNA was extracted from the tissue. Three rounds of nested PCR, following a modified ARM-PCR protocol, produced the TCRbeta library. TCRdb reprocessed the multiplex PCR reads via MiXCR and lists one record per CDR3 protein. The sample lists approximately 120,000 distinct CDR3 sequences, roughly 67% occurring once. Sequenced material: lung tumor tissue. Receptor source: a man younger than 45 with non-small cell lung cancer.

Notes on this clonotype: A much larger clone lies one base from this, so it may be a read error. The V gene is TRBV29-1, the J gene TRBJ2-1, with D possibly being TRBD1 (6 bases). Germline V gene data show CDR1 as SQVTM and CDR2 as ANQGSEA. This CDR3 is 12 amino acids long. The V end was cut by 7 bases, the J end by 4 bases, with 11 bases between. Here the CDR3 reads CSGGRTYNEQFF. CDR3 sequence (DNA): TGCAGCGGGGGGCGGACATACAATGAGCAGTTCTTC.

This clonotype is a singleton in its sample. It may be a read error: a sequence one base away is much more abundant. This chain connects TRBV20-1 to TRBJ2-3; D tentatively reads TRBD1 or TRBD2 (5 bases each). Germline assignment: CDR1 DFQATT and CDR2 SNEGSKA (reference sequence). The CDR3 extends over 13 amino acids. CDR3 nucleotides: TGCAGTGTTAGAGGGGAGAGTACAGATACGCAGTATTTT. Encoded protein: CSVRGESTDTQYF.

In the case of this clonotype: The junction shows a germline mismatch at one end, possibly a read error. The chain links TRBV20-1 to TRBJ1-2, with D unresolved. CDR1 is DFQATT, CDR2 SNEGSKA, per germline (reference sequence). The CDR3 runs 12 residues. The DNA of the CDR3 is TGCAGTGCTAGTGCTGGGGTAGGCGGCTACATCTTC. Protein product: CSASAGVGGYIF.

As concerns this clonotype: Possible read error: a much larger clone is one base away. The chain carries TRBV20-1 and TRBJ2-2, with D unresolved. The CDR3 covers 14 residues. V shed 5 bases and J shed 4 bases, with 14 bases lying between them. Looked up from germline, CDR1 is DFQATT and CDR2 is SNEGSKA (reference sequence). The CDR3 DNA sequence: TGCAGTGCTCAGAGCGAGAGAGGCACCGGGGAGCTGTTTTTT. Encoded protein: CSAQSERGTGELFF.

About this clonotype itself: At one end, the junction sequence differs from germline, possibly due to a read error. The V gene is TRBV20-1, the J gene TRBJ2-1; D possibly uses TRBD1 or TRBD2 (6 bases each). Germline V lookup: CDR1 DFQATT, CDR2 SNEGSKA (reference sequence). This CDR3 has 15 amino acids. The CDR3: CGARRGAYSYNEQFF. The CDR3 DNA sequence: TGCGGTGCTAGAAGGGGGGCCTACTCCTACAATGAGCAGTTCTTC.

As to this clonotype: A read error is possible here, since a much larger clone lies one base away. The chain employs TRBV29-1 and TRBJ2-5, with D perhaps TRBD1 (5 bases). Germline V CDR1 and CDR2: SQVTM, ANQGSEA. The CDR3 runs 13 residues. CDR3 sequence reads: CGASPTAQETQYF. Here the CDR3 DNA reads TGCGGCGCAAGCCCGACAGCCCAAGAGACCCAGTACTTC.

As for this clonotype: One end of the junction does not line up with germline, which may come from a read error. The chain combines TRBV11-2 with TRBJ1-2, with TRBD1 identical over 7 bases. CDR1 and CDR2 (germline): SGHAT, FQNNGV. This CDR3 has 16 residues. As DNA, the CDR3 is TGTGCCAGCAGCCCCCCCGACAGGGTCCCTCCCCTCGGCTACGCCTTC. This gives the protein CASSPPDRVPPLGYAF.

As regards this clonotype: One junction end disagrees with the germline gene, perhaps due to a read error. V gene TRBV6-5 combines with J gene TRBJ2-7; 10 positions agree with TRBD2. The CDR3 spans 16 residues. Germline V gene lookup returns CDR1 MNHEY and CDR2 SVGAGI. The CDR3 region has the DNA TGCGCCAGCAGTTCCTCTAGCGGGAGCATGTCCTACGAGCAGTACTTC. This codes for CASSSSSGSMSYEQYF.

The V and J genes are TRBV7-8 and TRBJ2-3; D possibly corresponds to TRBD2 (5 bases). The CDR3 totals 17 residues. Germline values: CDR1 SGHVS, CDR2 FQNEAQ. V was trimmed by 4 bases and J by 0 bases, leaving 17 bases between them. Here the CDR3 reads CASSSRLAPYSTDTQYF. CDR3 coding DNA: TGTGCCAGCAGCTCCCGATTAGCGCCTTATAGCACAGATACGCAGTATTTT. Using reference TRBV7-8 and TRBJ2-3 for the parts outside the CDR3, the full variable domain is GAGVSQSPRYKVAKRGQDVALRCDPISGHVSLFWYQQALGQGPEFLTYFQNEAQLDKSGLPSDRFFAERPEGSVSTLKIQRTQQEDSAVYLCASSSRLAPYSTDTQYFGPGTRLTVL.

Regarding this clonotype: This may stem from a read error, because a much larger clone lies one nucleotide away. This chain joins TRBV20-1 and TRBJ2-1; D may be TRBD2 (6 bases). This CDR3 spans 15 amino acids. Germline CDR1 reads DFQATT; CDR2 reads SNEGSKA (reference sequence). The CDR3 loop is CSAAYGTPRGNEQSF. CDR3 nucleotides: TGCAGTGCTGCCTACGGGACTCCCCGGGGGAATGAGCAGTCCTTC.

Only a few counts were recorded for this clonotype. The chain carries TRBV4-1 and TRBJ2-1; 10 nucleotides align to TRBD2. V trimming: 4 bases; J trimming: 15 bases; junction bases outside the gene matches: 18. The CDR3 has 16 residues. Germline CDR1 is MGHRA and CDR2 is YSYEKL. CDR3 loop: CASSPQVAGGPPRGFF. The CDR3 DNA reads as TGCGCCAGCAGCCCCCAAGTAGCGGGAGGCCCTCCGAGGGGGTTCTTC.

Comment on this clonotype: One junction end does not reproduce the germline sequence, and a read error may be involved. V and J are TRBV4-1 and TRBJ1-5; tentative D call: TRBD1 (6 bases). The CDR3 has 14 residues. The V gene's germline CDR1 is MGHRA and CDR2 YSYEKL. The CDR3 here is CASTQEQGNQPQRF. CDR3 coding DNA: TGCGCCAGCACCCAAGAGCAGGGGAATCAGCCCCAGCGATTT.

About this clonotype: One end of the junction varies from germline; a read error may be responsible. The chain links TRBV7-9 to TRBJ2-7, with TRBD1 identical over 8 bases. The CDR3 consists of 15 residues. CDR1 is SEHNR and CDR2 is FQNEAQ in the germline V gene (reference sequence). The DNA of the CDR3 is TGTGCCAACAGCTCTTCGGGACAGGAGGGCGGCGAGCAGTACTTC. It codes for CANSSSGQEGGEQYF. The whole variable domain, remainder taken from reference TRBV7-9 and TRBJ2-7, is DTGVSQNPRHKITKRGQNVTFRCDPISEHNRLYWYRQTLGQGPEFLTYFQNEAQLEKSRLLSDRFSAERPKGSFSTLEIQRTEQGDSAMYLCANSSSGQEGGEQYFGPGTRLTVT.

For this clonotype: A much larger clone lies one base from this, so it may be a read error. V and J are TRBV12-3 or TRBV12-4 and TRBJ2-1; 11 bases match TRBD2. The CDR3 length is 16 residues. J was trimmed by 8 bases and V by 5 bases; bases with no gene match: 11. CDR3 loop: CASSQVGTSGYDEQFF. CDR3 DNA: TGTGCCAGCAGTCAGGTGGGGACTAGCGGATACGATGAGCAGTTCTTC.

This clonotype was counted a single time. Compared with germline, one end of the junction differs, possibly owing to a read error. The CDR3 loop is CGARNPSGGLTGELFF. CDR3 sequence (DNA): TGCGGTGCTAGAAACCCCAGCGGGGGGCTTACCGGGGAGTTGTTTTTT. The chain is built from TRBV20-1 and TRBJ2-2; TRBD2 agrees at 9 bases. This CDR3 spans 16 amino acids. The germline gives CDR1 DFQATT, CDR2 SNEGSKA (reference sequence).

Of note for this clonotype: A much larger clone differs by one base, so this may be a read error. The chain joins TRBV6-5 to TRBJ1-4; D is undetermined. Germline CDR1 MNHEY, CDR2 SVGAGI. This CDR3 has 16 residues. The V gene lost 0 bases and the J gene lost 7 bases, with 15 bases spanning the gap. The CDR3 is CASSYSTREAFEKLFF. CDR3 coding DNA: TGTGCCAGCAGTTACTCCACAAGGGAAGCTTTTGAAAAACTGTTTTTT.

Comment on this clonotype: An end of the junction does not agree with germline; a read error may underlie this. This chain connects TRBV4-1 to TRBJ1-1; D is unresolved. Germline V gene lookup returns CDR1 MGHRA and CDR2 YSYEKL. This CDR3 comprises 13 residues. The CDR3 DNA reads TGCGCCATCAGCCAAGGCTCAGTCACTGAAGCTTTCTTT. Protein sequence: CAISQGSVTEAFF.

Note on this clonotype: A read error may be the cause here, since a much bigger clone is one base away. This chain connects TRBV6-5 to TRBJ1-1, with TRBD1 identical over 7 bases. Looked up from germline, CDR1 is MNHEY and CDR2 is SVGAGI. The CDR3 covers 13 residues. The CDR3 loop reads CANSYSMTGHAFF. The DNA of the CDR3 is TGTGCCAACAGTTACTCGATGACAGGGCACGCTTTCTTT.

As to this clonotype: Relative to the germline gene, one junction end is altered; a read error may explain this. CDR3 protein: CASSRTSTETFF. CDR3 bases: TGTGCCAGCAGTCGGACTTCCACTGAAACTTTCTTT. V usage is TRBV12-3 or TRBV12-4 and J usage is TRBJ1-1, with no clear D. The CDR3 extends over 12 amino acids.

With respect to this clonotype: Since the CDR3 does not end with the conserved phenylalanine or tryptophan, this likely comes from a read error. The chain employs TRBV6-5 and TRBJ2-5, with D uncertain. Per germline, CDR1 MNHEY and CDR2 SVGAGI. V lost 4 bases and J lost 0, with 6 bases in between. This CDR3 spans 13 amino acids. The CDR3 is CASSLSYQETQYL. CDR3 bases: TGTGCCAGCAGTTTGAGCTACCAAGAGACCCAGTACCTC.

This clonotype was counted a single time. The rearrangement links TRBV11-2 to TRBJ1-1; the D is unclear. The CDR3 spans 14 residues. The germline V gene has CDR1 SGHAT and CDR2 FQNNGV. V was trimmed by 5 bases and J by 2 bases, leaving 12 bases between them. CDR3 residues: CASSISTANTEAFF. The DNA for the CDR3 is TGTGCCAGCAGCATCAGTACAGCCAACACTGAAGCTTTCTTT.

With respect to this clonotype: Compared with germline, one end of the junction differs, possibly owing to a read error. The chain joins TRBV24-1 to TRBJ2-7; TRBD2 aligns across 8 bases. The V gene's germline CDR1 is KGHDR and CDR2 SFDVKD. CDR3 size: 13 residues. CDR3 residues: CVTSDRGGYEQYF. As DNA, the CDR3 is TGTGTCACCAGTGACCGGGGGGGATACGAGCAGTACTTC.

This chain connects TRBV7-9 to TRBJ1-2; D is undetermined. CDR1 is SEHNR and CDR2 is FQNEAQ in the germline V gene (reference sequence). Trimming shortened V by 0 bases and J by 7 bases, and 15 bases separated the two germline ends. The CDR3 contains 15 residues. The CDR3 sequence: CASSLAIRNLLGYTF. As DNA, the CDR3 is TGTGCCAGCAGCTTAGCGATCAGGAATCTTCTTGGCTACACCTTC.

For this clonotype: A much larger clone lies one base from this, so it may be a read error. J is TRBJ1-5 and V is TRBV4-1; D ambiguous. Trimming pared 0 bases from V and 0 bases from J, leaving 12 bases between. Germline assignment: CDR1 MGHRA and CDR2 YSYEKL. This CDR3 is 17 amino acids long. This chain's CDR3 is CASSQDIGTTSNQPQHF. The CDR3, as DNA: TGCGCCAGCAGCCAAGATATCGGAACCACTAGCAATCAGCCCCAGCATTTT.